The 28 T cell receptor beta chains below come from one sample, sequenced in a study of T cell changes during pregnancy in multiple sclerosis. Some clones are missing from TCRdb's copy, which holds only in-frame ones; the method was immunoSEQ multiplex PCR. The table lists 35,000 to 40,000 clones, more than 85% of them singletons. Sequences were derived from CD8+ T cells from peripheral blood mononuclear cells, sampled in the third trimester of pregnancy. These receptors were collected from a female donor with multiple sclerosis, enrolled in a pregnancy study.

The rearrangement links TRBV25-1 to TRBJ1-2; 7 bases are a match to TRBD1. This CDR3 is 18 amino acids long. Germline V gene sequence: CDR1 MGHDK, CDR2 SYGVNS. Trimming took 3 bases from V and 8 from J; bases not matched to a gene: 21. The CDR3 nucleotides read TGTGCCAGCAGTGATTACCAAGTACGACAGGGAGGATCTGGCGGCTACACCTTC. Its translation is CASSDYQVRQGGSGGYTF.

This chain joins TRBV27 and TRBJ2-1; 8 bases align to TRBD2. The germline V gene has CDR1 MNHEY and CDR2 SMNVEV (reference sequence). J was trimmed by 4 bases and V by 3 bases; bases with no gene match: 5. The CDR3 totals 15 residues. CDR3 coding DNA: TGTGCCAGCAGTTTTAACGGCGGGGGGTACAATGAGCAGTTCTTC. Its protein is CASSFNGGGYNEQFF.

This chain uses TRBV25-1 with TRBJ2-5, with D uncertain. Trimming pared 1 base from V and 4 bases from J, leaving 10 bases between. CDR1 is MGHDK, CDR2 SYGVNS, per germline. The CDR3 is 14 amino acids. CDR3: CASSELASLETQYF. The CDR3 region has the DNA TGTGCCAGCAGTGAATTAGCTAGTTTAGAGACCCAGTACTTC.

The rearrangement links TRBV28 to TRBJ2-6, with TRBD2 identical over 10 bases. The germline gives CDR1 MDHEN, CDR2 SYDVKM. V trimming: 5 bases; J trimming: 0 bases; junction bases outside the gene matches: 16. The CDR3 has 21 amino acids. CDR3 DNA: TGTGCCAGCAGTCCACCTGGAGTTGATAGCGGGAGGTCCTCTGGGGCCAACGTCCTGACTTTC. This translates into CASSPPGVDSGRSSGANVLTF.

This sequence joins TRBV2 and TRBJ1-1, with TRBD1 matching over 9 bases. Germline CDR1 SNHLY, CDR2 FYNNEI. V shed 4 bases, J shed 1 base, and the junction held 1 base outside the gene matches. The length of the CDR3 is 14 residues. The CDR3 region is CASSVDRGNTEAFF. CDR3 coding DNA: TGTGCCAGCAGTGTGGACAGGGGGAACACTGAAGCTTTCTTT.

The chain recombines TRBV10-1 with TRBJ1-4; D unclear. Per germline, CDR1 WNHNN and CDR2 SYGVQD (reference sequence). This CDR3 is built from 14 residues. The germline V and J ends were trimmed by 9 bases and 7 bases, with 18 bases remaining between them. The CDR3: CARFADGRVEKLFF. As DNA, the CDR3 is TGCGCCAGGTTCGCTGACGGGAGGGTTGAAAAACTGTTTTTT.

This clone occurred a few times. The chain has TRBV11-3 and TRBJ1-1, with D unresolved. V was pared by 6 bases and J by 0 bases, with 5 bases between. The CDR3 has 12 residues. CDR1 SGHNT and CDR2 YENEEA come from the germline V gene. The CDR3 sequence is CASRQLNTEAFF. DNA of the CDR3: TGTGCCAGCAGACAGCTGAACACTGAAGCTTTCTTT.

CDR3 sequence reads: CAKPLAHEQYF. The CDR3 DNA reads TGTGCCAAACCACTAGCCCACGAGCAGTACTTC. The V and J genes are TRBV7-9 and TRBJ2-7; perhaps TRBD2 as D (6 bases). CDR3 length: 11 residues. V shed 10 bases and J shed 5 bases, with 12 bases lying between them. Germline V gives CDR1 SEHNR, CDR2 FQNEAQ (reference sequence). The variable domain in full, with the rest retrieved from reference TRBV7-9 and TRBJ2-7, is DTGVSQNPRHKITKRGQNVTFRCDPISEHNRLYWYRQTLGQGPEFLTYFQNEAQLEKSRLLSDRFSAERPKGSFSTLEIQRTEQGDSAMYLCAKPLAHEQYFGPGTRLTVT.

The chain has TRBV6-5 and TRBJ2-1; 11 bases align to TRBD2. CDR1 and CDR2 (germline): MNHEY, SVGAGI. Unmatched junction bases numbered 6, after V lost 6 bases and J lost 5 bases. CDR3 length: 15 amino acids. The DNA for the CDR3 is TGTGCCAGCAGCCACGGGACTAGCGGCAACAATGAGCAGTTCTTC. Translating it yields CASSHGTSGNNEQFF.

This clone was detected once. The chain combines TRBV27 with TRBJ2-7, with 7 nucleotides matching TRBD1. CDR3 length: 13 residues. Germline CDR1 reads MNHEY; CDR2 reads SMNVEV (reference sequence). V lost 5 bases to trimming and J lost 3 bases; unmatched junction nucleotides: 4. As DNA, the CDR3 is TGTGCCAGCAGTGACAGGGAAAGCTACGAGCAGTACTTC. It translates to CASSDRESYEQYF.

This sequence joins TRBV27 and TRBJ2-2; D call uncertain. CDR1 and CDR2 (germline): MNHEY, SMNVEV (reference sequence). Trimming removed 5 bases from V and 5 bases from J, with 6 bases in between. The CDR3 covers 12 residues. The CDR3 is CASSLPTGELFF. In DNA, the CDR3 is TGTGCCAGCAGTCTACCAACCGGGGAGCTGTTTTTT.

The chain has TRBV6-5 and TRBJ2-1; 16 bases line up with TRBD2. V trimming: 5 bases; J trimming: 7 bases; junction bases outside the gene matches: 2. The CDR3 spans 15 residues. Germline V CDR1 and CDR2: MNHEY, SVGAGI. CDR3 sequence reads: CASSAGLAGGNEQFF. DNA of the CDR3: TGTGCCAGCAGTGCGGGACTAGCGGGAGGGAATGAGCAGTTCTTC.

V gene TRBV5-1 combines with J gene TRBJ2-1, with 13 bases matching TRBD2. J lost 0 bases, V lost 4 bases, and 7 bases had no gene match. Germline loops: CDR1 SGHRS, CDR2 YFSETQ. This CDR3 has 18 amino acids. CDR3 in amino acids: CASSPGLAGSTSYNEQFF. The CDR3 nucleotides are TGCGCCAGCAGCCCGGGACTAGCGGGATCTACCTCCTACAATGAGCAGTTCTTC.

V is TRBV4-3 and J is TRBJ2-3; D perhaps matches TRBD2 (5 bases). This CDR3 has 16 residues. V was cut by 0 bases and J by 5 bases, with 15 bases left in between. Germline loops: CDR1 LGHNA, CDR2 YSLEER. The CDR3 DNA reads TGCGCCAGCAGCCAAGATACTCTCCGACGGGGAGATACGCAGTATTTT. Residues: CASSQDTLRRGDTQYF.

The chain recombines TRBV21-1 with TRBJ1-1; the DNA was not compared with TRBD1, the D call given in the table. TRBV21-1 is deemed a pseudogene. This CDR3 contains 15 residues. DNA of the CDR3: TGTGCCAGCAGCACGACATGGGCCATGAACACTGAAGCTTTCTTT. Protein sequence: CASSTTWAMNTEAFF.

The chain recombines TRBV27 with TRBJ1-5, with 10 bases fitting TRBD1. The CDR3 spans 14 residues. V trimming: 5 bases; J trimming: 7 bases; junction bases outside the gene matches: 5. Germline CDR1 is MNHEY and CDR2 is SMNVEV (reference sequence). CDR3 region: CASSPGTGEQPQHF. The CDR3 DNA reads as TGTGCCAGCAGTCCCGGGACAGGGGAGCAGCCCCAGCATTTT.

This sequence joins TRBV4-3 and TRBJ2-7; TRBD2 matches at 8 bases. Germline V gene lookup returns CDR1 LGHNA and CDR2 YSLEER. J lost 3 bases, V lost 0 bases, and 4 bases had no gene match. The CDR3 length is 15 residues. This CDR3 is CASSQELAEHYEQYF. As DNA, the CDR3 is TGCGCCAGCAGCCAAGAACTAGCGGAGCACTACGAGCAGTACTTC.

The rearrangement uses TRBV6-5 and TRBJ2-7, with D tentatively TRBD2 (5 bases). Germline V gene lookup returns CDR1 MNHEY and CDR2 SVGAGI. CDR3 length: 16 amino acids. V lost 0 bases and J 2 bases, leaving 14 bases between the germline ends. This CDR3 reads CASSYSRAGGTYEQYF. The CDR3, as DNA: TGTGCCAGCAGTTACTCGAGGGCCGGAGGTACCTACGAGCAGTACTTC.

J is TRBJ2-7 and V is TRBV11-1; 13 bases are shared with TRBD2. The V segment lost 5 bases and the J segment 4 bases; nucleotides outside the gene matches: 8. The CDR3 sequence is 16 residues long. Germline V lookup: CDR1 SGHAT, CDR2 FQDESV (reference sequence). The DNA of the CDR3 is TGTGCCAGCAGCCTCAGGACTAGCGGGAGCATGTACGAGCAGTACTTC. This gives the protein CASSLRTSGSMYEQYF.

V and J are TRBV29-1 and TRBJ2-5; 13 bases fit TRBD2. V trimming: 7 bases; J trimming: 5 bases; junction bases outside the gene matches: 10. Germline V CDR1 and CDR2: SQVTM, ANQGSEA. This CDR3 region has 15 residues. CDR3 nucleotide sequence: TGCAGCGCTATTCCGGGACTAGCGGGACAGGAGACCCAGTACTTC. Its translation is CSAIPGLAGQETQYF.

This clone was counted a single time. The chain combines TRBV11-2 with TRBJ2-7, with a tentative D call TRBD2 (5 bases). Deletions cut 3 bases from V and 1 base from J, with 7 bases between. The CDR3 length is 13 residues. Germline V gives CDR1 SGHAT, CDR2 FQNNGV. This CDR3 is CASSLRTSYEQYF. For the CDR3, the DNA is TGTGCCAGCAGCTTGAGGACTTCCTACGAGCAGTACTTC.

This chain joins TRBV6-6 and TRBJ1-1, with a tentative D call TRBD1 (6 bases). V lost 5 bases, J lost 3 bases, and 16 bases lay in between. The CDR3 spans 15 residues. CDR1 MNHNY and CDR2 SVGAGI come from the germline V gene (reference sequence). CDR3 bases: TGTGCCAGCAGTCGCTCATGGGGGCGTTACACTGAAGCTTTCTTT. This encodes CASSRSWGRYTEAFF.

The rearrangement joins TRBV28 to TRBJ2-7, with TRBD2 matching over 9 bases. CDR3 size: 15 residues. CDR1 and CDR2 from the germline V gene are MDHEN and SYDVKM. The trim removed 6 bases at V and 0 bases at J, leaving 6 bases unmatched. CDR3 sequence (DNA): TGTGCCAGCAGAATAGCGGGAGTCCCCTCCTACGAGCAGTACTTC. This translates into CASRIAGVPSYEQYF.

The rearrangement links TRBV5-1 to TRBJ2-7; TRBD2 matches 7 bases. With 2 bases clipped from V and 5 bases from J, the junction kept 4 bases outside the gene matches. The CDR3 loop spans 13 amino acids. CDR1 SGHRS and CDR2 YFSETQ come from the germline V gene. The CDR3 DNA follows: TGCGCCAGCAGCTTTTCCCGGGGGGACGAGCAGTACTTC. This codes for CASSFSRGDEQYF.

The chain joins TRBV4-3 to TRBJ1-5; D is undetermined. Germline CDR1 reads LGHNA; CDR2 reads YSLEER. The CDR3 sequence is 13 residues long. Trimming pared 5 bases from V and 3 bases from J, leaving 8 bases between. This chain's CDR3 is CASSSDLNQPQHF. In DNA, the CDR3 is TGCGCCAGCAGCTCAGATCTCAATCAGCCCCAGCATTTT.

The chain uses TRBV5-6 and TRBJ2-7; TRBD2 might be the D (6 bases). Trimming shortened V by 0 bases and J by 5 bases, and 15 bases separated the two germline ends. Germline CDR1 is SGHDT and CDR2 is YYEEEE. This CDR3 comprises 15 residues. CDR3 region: CASSLEIGSIDEQYF. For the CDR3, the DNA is TGTGCCAGCAGCTTGGAAATCGGGAGCATTGACGAGCAGTACTTC.

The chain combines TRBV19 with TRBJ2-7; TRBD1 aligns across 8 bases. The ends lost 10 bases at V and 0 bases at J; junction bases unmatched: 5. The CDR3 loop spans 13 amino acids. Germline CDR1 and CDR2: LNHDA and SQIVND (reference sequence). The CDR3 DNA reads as TGTGCCACCCGAGGACAGGGCTCCTACGAGCAGTACTTC. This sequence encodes CATRGQGSYEQYF.

The CDR3 bases are TGCGCCAGCAGTCAGCGGGACCAACAAGTATACGAGCAGTACTTC. Its protein product is CASSQRDQQVYEQYF. This rearrangement joins TRBV23-1 to TRBJ2-7; TRBD2 might be the D (6 bases). TRBV23-1 is labeled an ORF, and its function is uncertain. The CDR3 has 15 amino acids. V lost 3 bases and J 4 bases, leaving 16 bases between the germline ends.